One sample yielded the 29 T cell receptor beta chains listed below, sequenced in a study of shared clonotypes between healthy human individuals. Assay: immunoSEQ multiplex PCR; the TCRdb copy retains only in-frame clones and omits some. The sample shows more than 1,200,000 clones, approximately 98.5% of them seen only once. The sequencing input was naive CD4+ T cells sorted from blood. Subset described: CD45RA+ positively selected. The receptors were gathered from a man aged 30 to 39 in good health.

The chain is built from TRBV5-8 and TRBJ2-7, with TRBD1 identical over 7 bases. V shed 7 bases, J shed 2 bases, and the junction held 9 bases outside the gene matches. The germline CDR1 and CDR2 sequences are SGHTS and YDEGEE. The CDR3 is 14 amino acids. CDR3 loop: CASRLTGKTYEQYF. The CDR3 DNA reads TGTGCCAGCCGCCTGACAGGGAAAACCTACGAGCAGTACTTC.

The rearrangement links TRBV7-9 to TRBJ2-7; D unresolved. The CDR3 has 11 amino acids. Between the trimmed V and J ends, which lost 5 bases and 5 bases, there was a span of 7 bases. Looked up from germline, CDR1 is SEHNR and CDR2 is FQNEAQ (reference sequence). CDR3 DNA sequence: TGTGCCAGCAGCCCTGTCGACGAGCAGTACTTC. Amino acids: CASSPVDEQYF.

On this clone itself: Other nucleotide sequences from this sample produce the same CDR3. V gene TRBV7-3 combines with J gene TRBJ2-7, with 11 positions matching TRBD2. V gave up 5 bases and J gave up 2 bases; unmatched junction bases: 2. Looked up from germline, CDR1 is SGHTA and CDR2 is FQGTGA. The CDR3 is 14 amino acids. CDR3 coding DNA: TGTGCCAGCAGCCTAGCGGGAGGCCCCTACGAGCAGTACTTC. Protein sequence: CASSLAGGPYEQYF.

The rearrangement links TRBV9 to TRBJ2-1; 7 positions agree with TRBD2. The CDR3 length is 15 residues. Germline V CDR1 and CDR2: SGDLS, YYNGEE. V shed 2 bases and J 8 bases; nucleotides not matched to a gene: 10. CDR3 DNA: TGTGCCAGCAGCGTCCGGCGGGAGTCACTGGATGAGCAGTTCTTC. Translation: CASSVRRESLDEQFF.

The chain couples TRBV7-2 to TRBJ2-7; D may match TRBD1 or TRBD2 (5 bases each). V was pared by 1 base and J by 2 bases, with 15 bases between. CDR1 is SGHTA and CDR2 is FQGNSA in the germline V gene. The CDR3 extends over 16 amino acids. CDR3 sequence: CASSLVAGTSAYEQYF. The CDR3 DNA follows: TGTGCCAGCAGCTTAGTTGCCGGGACGTCAGCCTACGAGCAGTACTTC.

The gene calls are TRBV29-1 and TRBJ2-1; D not certain. The CDR3 loop spans 14 amino acids. V lost 7 bases, J lost 0 bases, and 13 bases lay in between. Germline values: CDR1 SQVTM, CDR2 ANQGSEA. The CDR3 bases are TGCAGCGCCGAAGGCAGGCCCTCCTACAATGAGCAGTTCTTC. Translating gives CSAEGRPSYNEQFF.

The chain carries TRBV20-1 and TRBJ1-1; D gene unclear. V was clipped by 3 bases and J by 7 bases, with 9 bases between them. Germline values: CDR1 DFQATT, CDR2 SNEGSKA (reference sequence). The CDR3 sequence is 11 residues long. The DNA of the CDR3 is TGCAGTGCTAGGGGTAAGAATGAAGCTTTCTTT. Translating gives CSARGKNEAFF.

The chain links TRBV11-3 to TRBJ2-1; D call uncertain. This CDR3 has 13 amino acids. V was pared by 5 bases and J by 0 bases, with 5 bases between. Germline assignment: CDR1 SGHNT and CDR2 YENEEA. In DNA, the CDR3 is TGTGCCAGCAGCGCCCGCTCCTACAATGAGCAGTTCTTC. This encodes CASSARSYNEQFF.

The J gene is TRBJ2-7, the V gene TRBV30; D might be TRBD2 (5 bases). CDR3 length equals 12 residues. In germline, CDR1 is GTSNPN, CDR2 SVGIG (reference sequence). With 4 bases removed from V and 4 bases from J, the gap between germline ends came to 11 bases. The CDR3 nucleotides are TGTGCCTGGAAGGGAGATTGGTACGAGCAGTACTTC. Its protein is CAWKGDWYEQYF.

This clone was recorded only once. The chain carries TRBV15 and TRBJ1-3; D is uncertain. Germline loops: CDR1 LNHNV, CDR2 YYDKDF (reference sequence). Trimming cost V 2 bases and J 4 bases, with 9 bases left between them. This CDR3 has 14 amino acids. Written as DNA, the CDR3 is TGTGCCACCAGCAGAAAGTCCCAGGGAAACACCATATATTTT. It is translated as CATSRKSQGNTIYF.

This chain connects TRBV7-6 to TRBJ1-1; 10 nucleotides agree with TRBD1. After removal of 1 base from V and 8 bases from J, the junction contained 1 base not matched to a gene. The CDR3 length is 13 residues. Germline V CDR1 and CDR2: SGHVS, FNYEAQ. The CDR3 sequence is CASSLGQGAEAFF. CDR3 DNA sequence: TGTGCCAGCAGCTTAGGACAGGGGGCGGAAGCTTTCTTT.

This chain uses TRBV5-4 with TRBJ1-1, with 7 nucleotides matching TRBD1. The CDR3 contains 16 residues. The trim removed 3 bases at V and 4 bases at J, leaving 12 bases unmatched. Germline lookup yields CDR1 SGHNT and CDR2 YYREEE (reference sequence). The CDR3 nucleotides are TGTGCCAGCAGCTCCCGAACAGGGGCTTCGGGCACTGAAGCTTTCTTT. It codes for CASSSRTGASGTEAFF.

This CDR3 is CAWSVSRTSGNTGELFF. The CDR3 DNA reads as TGTGCCTGGAGTGTAAGCAGGACTAGCGGCAACACCGGGGAGCTGTTTTTT. The gene calls are TRBV30 and TRBJ2-2; the match to TRBD2 covers 10 bases. The V segment lost 0 bases and the J segment 2 bases; nucleotides outside the gene matches: 6. The CDR3 is 17 amino acids. Germline CDR1 and CDR2: GTSNPN and SVGIG (reference sequence).

The rearrangement links TRBV30 to TRBJ2-7; maybe TRBD2 (6 bases). Germline values: CDR1 GTSNPN, CDR2 SVGIG (reference sequence). The V gene lost 0 bases and the J gene lost 5 bases, with 11 bases spanning the gap. This CDR3 has 13 amino acids. CDR3 amino acids: CAWSVSGGNEQYF. CDR3 DNA sequence: TGTGCCTGGAGTGTAAGCGGAGGGAACGAGCAGTACTTC.

CDR3 loop: CASRISGSRGNEQFF. The CDR3 DNA reads TGTGCCAGCAGAATTAGCGGCTCAAGGGGTAATGAGCAGTTCTTC. This chain connects TRBV6-1 to TRBJ2-1; D is perhaps TRBD2 (6 bases). Germline V lookup: CDR1 MNHNS, CDR2 SASEGT. V lost 6 bases and J 7 bases, leaving 19 bases between the germline ends. The CDR3 totals 15 residues.

About this clone: The same CDR3 can be traced to other DNA sequences in this sample. The chain links TRBV5-1 to TRBJ2-2; the match to TRBD2 covers 9 bases. The V segment lost 0 bases and the J segment 4 bases; nucleotides outside the gene matches: 1. Looked up from germline, CDR1 is SGHRS and CDR2 is YFSETQ. The CDR3 consists of 15 residues. The CDR3 loop is CASSLELAGTGELFF. CDR3 in DNA: TGCGCCAGCAGCTTGGAACTAGCGGGCACCGGGGAGCTGTTTTTT.

This chain connects TRBV5-4 to TRBJ2-7; a possible D gene is TRBD1 (6 bases). The CDR3 has 15 amino acids. Germline V lookup: CDR1 SGHNT, CDR2 YYREEE (reference sequence). With 3 bases removed from V and 3 bases from J, the gap between germline ends came to 16 bases. The CDR3 bases are TGTGCCAGCAGCTCCGAGGGGGTCGGGATCTACGAGCAGTACTTC. This encodes CASSSEGVGIYEQYF. The full variable domain, with the rest looked up from reference TRBV5-4 and TRBJ2-7, is ETGVTQSPTHLIKTRGQQVTLRCSSQSGHNTVSWYQQALGQGPQFIFQYYREEENGRGNFPPRFSGLQFPNYSSELNVNALELDDSALYLCASSSEGVGIYEQYFGPGTRLTVT.

The rearrangement joins TRBV2 to TRBJ2-1, with 10 bases fitting TRBD1. This CDR3 spans 14 amino acids. J lost 7 bases, V lost 2 bases, and 2 bases had no gene match. Germline values: CDR1 SNHLY, CDR2 FYNNEI. The CDR3 protein is CASSEPGQGNEQFF. CDR3 nucleotide sequence: TGTGCCAGCAGTGAACCGGGACAGGGGAATGAGCAGTTCTTC.

This rearrangement joins TRBV7-2 to TRBJ2-7; D is unclear. Between the trimmed V and J ends, which lost 1 base and 6 bases, there was a span of 10 bases. The CDR3 sequence is 13 residues long. The germline V gene has CDR1 SGHTA and CDR2 FQGNSA. This CDR3 is CASSLGVELEQYF. The CDR3 bases are TGTGCCAGCAGCTTAGGTGTAGAACTCGAGCAGTACTTC.

This clone was picked up one time. The gene calls are TRBV12-5 and TRBJ2-1, with 9 bases matching TRBD1. Germline V gene sequence: CDR1 LGHNT, CDR2 FRNRAP. V lost 1 base to trimming and J lost 6 bases; unmatched junction nucleotides: 13. The CDR3 totals 18 residues. CDR3 in DNA: TGTGCTAGTGGTTTGGGCCACTGGGACAGGGAGGGCGGCAATGAGCAGTTCTTC. It yields the protein CASGLGHWDREGGNEQFF. The full variable domain, completed using reference TRBV12-5 and TRBJ2-1, is DARVTQTPRHKVTEMGQEVTMRCQPILGHNTVFWYRQTMMQGLELLAYFRNRAPLDDSGMPKDRFSAEMPDATLATLKIQPSEPRDSAVYFCASGLGHWDREGGNEQFFGPGTRLTVL.

In its sample, this clone was seen once. J is TRBJ1-2 and V is TRBV29-1; no clear D gene. Germline V lookup: CDR1 SQVTM, CDR2 ANQGSEA. Trimming removed 4 bases at V and 2 bases at J, with 20 bases between. The CDR3 extends over 16 amino acids. CDR3 sequence (DNA): TGCAGCGTTGGTATAATTGTTGGGGTAGACAACTATGGCTACACCTTC. Translated, it gives CSVGIIVGVDNYGYTF. The variable domain in full, with the rest retrieved from reference TRBV29-1 and TRBJ1-2, is SAVISQKPSRDICQRGTSLTIQCQVDSQVTMMFWYRQQPGQSLTLIATANQGSEATYESGFVIDKFPISRPNLTFSTLTVSNMSPEDSSIYLCSVGIIVGVDNYGYTFGSGTRLTVV.

The V gene is TRBV9, the J gene TRBJ2-1; 8 bases align to TRBD2. There are 14 residues in the CDR3. V lost 0 bases and J lost 5; bases outside the gene matches: 1. Germline CDR1 and CDR2: SGDLS and YYNGEE. CDR3 sequence: CASSVVAGNNEQFF. CDR3 in DNA: TGTGCCAGCAGCGTAGTAGCGGGAAACAATGAGCAGTTCTTC. Full variable domain (rest looked up from reference TRBV9 and TRBJ2-1): DSGVTQTPKHLITATGQRVTLRCSPRSGDLSVYWYQQSLDQGLQFLIQYYNGEERAKGNILERFSAQQFPDLHSELNLSSLELGDSALYFCASSVVAGNNEQFFGPGTRLTVL.

This sequence joins TRBV5-1 and TRBJ1-1; 7 bases align to TRBD1. This CDR3 region has 14 residues. The trim removed 2 bases at V and 5 bases at J, leaving 6 bases unmatched. CDR1 is SGHRS, CDR2 YFSETQ, per germline. CDR3 sequence: CASSFGDRATEAFF. The CDR3 DNA reads as TGCGCCAGCAGCTTTGGAGACAGGGCTACTGAAGCTTTCTTT.

The chain has TRBV7-9 and TRBJ2-1; 10 positions agree with TRBD2. The CDR3 totals 15 residues. Germline V gives CDR1 SEHNR, CDR2 FQNEAQ (reference sequence). V gave up 2 bases and J gave up 8 bases; unmatched junction bases: 6. CDR3 bases: TGTGCCAGCAGCTTATTAGGGCTAGCGGGAGATGAGCAGTTCTTC. Amino acid sequence: CASSLLGLAGDEQFF.

This chain connects TRBV11-2 to TRBJ2-7; 7 positions match TRBD1. Germline loops: CDR1 SGHAT, CDR2 FQNNGV. The CDR3 covers 14 residues. V lost 1 base and J lost 3; bases outside the gene matches: 3. The CDR3 loop reads CASSLAAGGYEQYF. As DNA, the CDR3 is TGTGCCAGCAGCTTAGCGGCAGGGGGCTACGAGCAGTACTTC.

The rearrangement links TRBV14 to TRBJ2-7; 7 positions agree with TRBD2. This CDR3 is built from 16 residues. Germline-derived CDR1 and CDR2 are SGHDN and FVKESK. The ends lost 0 bases at V and 3 bases at J; junction bases unmatched: 8. CDR3 coding DNA: TGTGCCAGCAGCCAAGAGCGCGCGGGGGTATACTACGAGCAGTACTTC. It specifies CASSQERAGVYYEQYF.

The chain uses TRBV7-9 and TRBJ1-2; 12 bases map to TRBD1. V was pared by 1 base and J by 5 bases, with 8 bases of the junction left unmatched. This CDR3 has 17 amino acids. Per the germline V gene, CDR1 is SEHNR and CDR2 is FQNEAQ (reference sequence). This chain's CDR3 is CASSLGDRGPDDYGYTF. The CDR3 DNA reads TGTGCCAGCAGCTTAGGGGACAGGGGGCCCGACGATTATGGCTACACCTTC.

Comment on this clone: At one end, the junction sequence differs from germline, possibly due to a read error. V and J are TRBV5-5 and TRBJ2-5; the D gene is possibly TRBD1 (5 bases). This CDR3 has 13 amino acids. Germline V gene data show CDR1 as SGHKS and CDR2 as YYEKEE (reference sequence). The CDR3 loop reads CAGRPPRAETQYF. In DNA form, the CDR3 reads TGTGCCGGCAGGCCCCCCAGGGCTGAGACCCAGTACTTC.

The chain combines TRBV6-1 with TRBJ2-7; TRBD1 aligns across 9 bases. Per the germline V gene, CDR1 is MNHNS and CDR2 is SASEGT. Losses at the gene ends were 4 bases for V and 7 bases for J; bases not matched to a gene: 5. This CDR3 has 13 residues. CDR3 in amino acids: CASSGTGDGEQYF. DNA of the CDR3: TGTGCCAGCAGTGGGACAGGGGACGGAGAGCAGTACTTC.